Sequencing of this T cell receptor beta chain was carried out in a study of T cells in Graves' hyperthyroidism and ophthalmopathy. Amplification targeted TCR beta CDR3 regions from RNA transcripts. HTBI primers were used for first-round RT-PCR of the TCR CDR3. TCRdb recomputed calls from the multiplex PCR reads with MiXCR, one row per CDR3 protein. The table has approximately 590,000 distinct CDR3 sequences, less than 20% seen once. Patients were excluded for uncontrolled infection, other autoimmune disease, pregnancy or lactation. This clonotype was counted ten times or more. Its antigen is not identified. Study-level points and caveats: Before onset, ophthalmopathy was predicted by the model a median roughly 6.8 months earlier.

CDR1 is DFQATT and CDR2 is SNEGSKA in the germline V gene (reference sequence). This CDR3 spans 17 amino acids. After removal of 0 bases from V and 1 base from J, the junction contained 8 bases not matched to a gene. The source of this sequence is a woman aged 30 to 39 with Graves' hyperthyroidism. The sequencing input was blood. The genes are TRBV20-1 and TRBJ2-2; 7 bases fit TRBD1. CDR3 loop: CSARDRRTGGNTGELFF. CDR3 nucleotides: TGCAGTGCTAGAGACCGTCGGACAGGAGGGAACACCGGGGAGCTGTTTTTT.